The 32 T cell receptor beta chains below were found in one sample sequenced in a study of blood T cell repertoires in COVID-19. The data were produced by immunoSEQ multiplex PCR, yet TCRdb's version contains in-frame clones alone and is incomplete. Of roughly 270,000 clones listed, 65% to 90% are singletons. Sequencing was done on a sample of peripheral blood. These receptor sequences come from a man in his fifties with active or convalescent COVID-19.

The chain uses TRBV19 and TRBJ2-7; 11 positions agree with TRBD1. The CDR3 is 16 amino acids. With 4 bases clipped from V and 0 bases from J, the junction kept 5 bases outside the gene matches. The germline V gene encodes CDR1 LNHDA and CDR2 SQIVND (reference sequence). The CDR3 DNA follows: TGTGCCAGTAGTAAGGACAGGGGGCCTTCCTCCTACGAGCAGTACTTC. This sequence encodes CASSKDRGPSSYEQYF.

CDR3 residues: CATRAAGGNYGYTF. The CDR3 region has the DNA TGTGCCACCAGGGCGGCAGGGGGTAACTATGGCTACACCTTC. The rearrangement joins TRBV15 to TRBJ1-2; 7 nucleotides match TRBD1. V was pared by 6 bases and J by 1 base, with 5 bases of the junction left unmatched. Per germline, CDR1 LNHNV and CDR2 YYDKDF (reference sequence). This CDR3 has 14 amino acids.

J is TRBJ1-1 and V is TRBV6-2 or TRBV6-3; weak D call: TRBD1 (5 bases). Germline lookup yields CDR1 MNHEY and CDR2 SVGEGT. The CDR3 runs to 11 residues. V lost 6 bases to trimming and J lost 5 bases, with 7 bases between them. CDR3 sequence reads: CASSRQTEAFF. DNA for the CDR3: TGTGCCAGCAGCCGACAGACTGAAGCTTTCTTT.

J is TRBJ2-5 and V is TRBV14, with TRBD2 matching over 8 bases. The CDR3 has 14 amino acids. With V trimmed by 5 bases and J by 4 bases, 6 bases remained unmatched. Germline-derived CDR1 and CDR2 are SGHDN and FVKESK. CDR3 amino acids: CASSKSGRGETQYF. CDR3 nucleotides: TGTGCCAGCAGCAAGAGCGGGAGAGGAGAGACCCAGTACTTC.

Note on this clone: The sample carries other DNA sequences with the same CDR3. This chain connects TRBV9 to TRBJ2-5, with D perhaps matching TRBD1 (6 bases). The germline CDR1 and CDR2 sequences are SGDLS and YYNGEE. Trimming removed 3 bases at V and 5 bases at J, with 11 bases between. CDR3 size: 13 residues. For the CDR3, the DNA is TGTGCCAGCAGCGCAACAGGGTTGGAGACCCAGTACTTC. The encoded protein is CASSATGLETQYF.

The J gene is TRBJ2-2, the V gene TRBV4-2; 10 nucleotides align to TRBD2. This CDR3 is 18 amino acids long. Per germline, CDR1 LGHNA and CDR2 YNFKEQ. With 0 bases clipped from V and 5 bases from J, the junction kept 9 bases outside the gene matches. The CDR3 DNA sequence: TGTGCCAGCAGCCAAGATCCCATAGCGGGAGGTGGTACCGGGGAGCTGTTTTTT. Translated: CASSQDPIAGGGTGELFF.

This chain links TRBV7-2 with TRBJ1-6, with D unresolved. Germline CDR1 reads SGHTA; CDR2 reads FQGNSA. The CDR3 spans 12 residues. Between the trimmed V and J ends, which lost 5 bases and 12 bases, there was a span of 11 bases. The CDR3: CASSPEVLPLHF. In DNA, the CDR3 is TGTGCCAGCAGCCCAGAGGTTCTACCCCTCCACTTT.

The gene calls are TRBV23-1 and TRBJ2-7; D may be TRBD1 (5 bases). TRBV23-1 is labeled an ORF, and its function is uncertain. V gave up 4 bases and J gave up 2 bases, with 12 bases separating them. The length of the CDR3 is 14 residues. The CDR3 DNA follows: TGCGCCAGCAGTCCTAGACAGTTTACCTACGAGCAGTACTTC. Translation: CASSPRQFTYEQYF.

The chain is built from TRBV28 and TRBJ2-3; 8 bases are shared with TRBD2. This CDR3 has 15 amino acids. Germline V gene data show CDR1 as MDHEN and CDR2 as SYDVKM. The trim removed 4 bases at V and 4 bases at J, leaving 7 bases unmatched. The chain's CDR3 is CASSSFSGTADTQYF. In DNA, the CDR3 is TGTGCCAGCAGTTCTTTTAGCGGGACGGCAGATACGCAGTATTTT.

This chain links TRBV5-1 with TRBJ2-7; a possible D gene is TRBD1 (6 bases). The germline CDR1 and CDR2 sequences are SGHRS and YFSETQ. The V and J ends lost 7 bases and 5 bases respectively, with 13 bases between them. The CDR3 has 12 amino acids. CDR3 sequence: CASRTAENEQYF. CDR3 nucleotides: TGCGCCAGCCGGACAGCCGAGAACGAGCAGTACTTC.

The J gene is TRBJ1-5, the V gene TRBV2; TRBD1 matches at 8 bases. The germline V gene encodes CDR1 SNHLY and CDR2 FYNNEI. J was trimmed by 3 bases and V by 8 bases; bases with no gene match: 3. This CDR3 has 13 amino acids. DNA of the CDR3: TGTGCCAGCGGACAGGGAGTCAATCAGCCCCAGCATTTT. Translated: CASGQGVNQPQHF.

This sequence joins TRBV28 and TRBJ1-4, with D possibly matching TRBD1 (6 bases). Germline CDR1 is MDHEN and CDR2 is SYDVKM. This CDR3 region has 16 residues. Trimming shortened V by 7 bases and J by 8 bases, and 23 bases separated the two germline ends. As DNA, the CDR3 is TGTGCCAGCACAACCCCAGGGGAGGGGCGTCGGGAAAAACTGTTTTTT. Translating gives CASTTPGEGRREKLFF.

In its sample, this clone was seen once. V and J are TRBV10-2 and TRBJ2-7; the match to TRBD2 covers 12 bases. The CDR3 spans 13 residues. J lost 5 bases, V lost 8 bases, and 4 bases had no gene match. Germline loops: CDR1 WSHSY, CDR2 SAAADI. CDR3 sequence (DNA): TGCGCCAGCTCGCGACTAGCGGGAGACGAGCAGTACTTC. Translating gives CASSRLAGDEQYF.

The sample holds one count of this clone. The chain has TRBV25-1 and TRBJ1-2, with 7 bases aligning to TRBD1. This CDR3 spans 15 amino acids. Germline-derived CDR1 and CDR2 are MGHDK and SYGVNS. Trimming removed 3 bases from V and 4 bases from J; junction bases left unmatched: 8. Here the CDR3 reads CASSDPMTGFYGYTF. The CDR3 nucleotides are TGTGCCAGCAGTGACCCCATGACAGGGTTCTATGGCTACACCTTC.

This clone was observed once. The genes are TRBV27 and TRBJ1-2; D unresolved. Germline V CDR1 and CDR2: MNHEY, SMNVEV (reference sequence). V lost 2 bases, J lost 4 bases, and 17 bases lay in between. The CDR3 is made up of 16 amino acids. The CDR3 DNA reads TGTGCCAGCAGTTTAGGGGAGTCCCCGTCCTTCTATGGCTACACCTTC. This codes for CASSLGESPSFYGYTF.

The V call is TRBV12-5, the J call TRBJ2-1, with D possibly TRBD2 on 7 matching bases. Germline-derived CDR1 and CDR2 are LGHNT and FRNRAP. Trimming removed 0 bases from V and 4 bases from J, with 13 bases in between. There are 16 residues in the CDR3. This chain's CDR3 is CASGLVEGEGYNEQFF. The CDR3 DNA is TGTGCTAGTGGTTTGGTAGAGGGGGAGGGTTACAATGAGCAGTTCTTC.

This clone was counted a single time. The chain links TRBV30 to TRBJ2-7; perhaps TRBD1 as D (5 bases). Germline values: CDR1 GTSNPN, CDR2 SVGIG (reference sequence). V lost 1 base and J 2 bases, leaving 9 bases between the germline ends. The CDR3 contains 13 residues. The DNA of the CDR3 is TGTGCCTGGAGTGACAGGAACACCTACGAGCAGTACTTC. Translated, it gives CAWSDRNTYEQYF.

The CDR3 is CASSPSREVTGNTIYF. CDR3 bases: TGTGCCAGCTCACCAAGCAGGGAAGTAACTGGAAACACCATATATTTT. The chain has TRBV18 and TRBJ1-3; D perhaps matches TRBD1 (5 bases). Germline V CDR1 and CDR2: KGHSH, LQKENI. CDR3 size: 16 residues. The V end lost 2 bases, the J end lost 2 bases, and 13 bases lay between the germline ends.

In this sample, this clone turned up once. V and J are TRBV6-6 and TRBJ2-1; 8 positions agree with TRBD2. CDR1 and CDR2 from the germline V gene are MNHNY and SVGAGI (reference sequence). The CDR3 is 14 amino acids. The trim removed 7 bases at V and 2 bases at J, leaving 4 bases unmatched. In DNA, the CDR3 is TGTGCCAGCACCCCGGGACTAGCCTACAATGAGCAGTTCTTC. Translating gives CASTPGLAYNEQFF.

The chain has TRBV6-2 or TRBV6-3 and TRBJ2-5, with TRBD2 matching over 8 bases. With 3 bases clipped from V and 4 bases from J, the junction kept 4 bases outside the gene matches. CDR3 length: 14 amino acids. Germline V gene data show CDR1 as MNHEY and CDR2 as SVGEGT. CDR3 nucleotide sequence: TGTGCCAGCAGTTATCCAAGCGGGAGAGAGACCCAGTACTTC. Translation: CASSYPSGRETQYF.

This rearrangement joins TRBV7-2 to TRBJ1-2; D is ambiguous. Germline V gene data show CDR1 as SGHTA and CDR2 as FQGNSA. V dropped 6 bases and J dropped 7 bases, with 9 bases sitting between them. This CDR3 contains 11 residues. The CDR3 DNA reads as TGTGCCAGCAGGGCCTCGGGTGGCTACACCTTC. Translation gives CASRASGGYTF. Together with reference TRBV7-2 and TRBJ1-2, the CDR3 gives the full variable domain: GAGVSQSPSNKVTEKGKDVELRCDPISGHTALYWYRQSLGQGLEFLIYFQGNSAPDKSGLPSDRFSAERTGGSVSTLTIQRTQQEDSAVYLCASRASGGYTFGSGTRLTVV.

The chain uses TRBV7-2 and TRBJ1-2; no definite D call. Germline CDR1 is SGHTA and CDR2 is FQGNSA. Trimming pared 5 bases from V and 3 bases from J, leaving 13 bases between. This CDR3 contains 14 residues. CDR3 residues: CASSGRQPYYGYTF. The CDR3, as DNA: TGTGCCAGCAGCGGGCGCCAGCCGTACTATGGCTACACCTTC.

The J gene is TRBJ1-1, the V gene TRBV7-9; 12 bases match TRBD1. Germline CDR1 reads SEHNR; CDR2 reads FQNEAQ (reference sequence). CDR3 length: 15 amino acids. Unmatched junction bases numbered 14, after V lost 11 bases and J lost 7 bases. The CDR3 here is CAFRQGQGAVGEAFF. The CDR3 nucleotides read TGTGCCTTTCGGCAGGGACAGGGGGCGGTTGGTGAAGCTTTCTTT.

The chain links TRBV7-6 to TRBJ2-3; TRBD2 aligns across 9 bases. Germline CDR1 is SGHVS and CDR2 is FNYEAQ. Losses at the gene ends were 4 bases for V and 4 bases for J; bases not matched to a gene: 12. The CDR3 contains 17 residues. The CDR3 sequence: CASSWDLGGRAPDTQYF. CDR3 nucleotide sequence: TGTGCCAGCAGCTGGGACTTAGGCGGGAGGGCCCCAGATACGCAGTATTTT.

The V gene is TRBV6-2 or TRBV6-3, the J gene TRBJ2-2; the match to TRBD2 covers 15 bases. Germline CDR1 MNHEY, CDR2 SVGEGT. The CDR3 runs 16 residues. The V segment lost 4 bases and the J segment 9 bases; nucleotides outside the gene matches: 6. CDR3 nucleotide sequence: TGTGCCAGCAGTTTTGGACTAGCGGGAGGGGCGAGGGAGCTGTTTTTT. Translating gives CASSFGLAGGARELFF.

The genes are TRBV29-1 and TRBJ2-5; 7 bases match TRBD2. Germline V CDR1 and CDR2: SQVTM, ANQGSEA. This CDR3 has 13 residues. J gave up 7 bases and V 5 bases, and 10 bases lay outside the gene matches. The CDR3 spells CSVRLALKGTQYF. The CDR3 DNA follows: TGCAGCGTTAGACTAGCCCTAAAGGGGACCCAGTACTTC. Full variable domain (missing parts from reference TRBV29-1 and TRBJ2-5): SAVISQKPSRDICQRGTSLTIQCQVDSQVTMMFWYRQQPGQSLTLIATANQGSEATYESGFVIDKFPISRPNLTFSTLTVSNMSPEDSSIYLCSVRLALKGTQYFGPGTRLLVL.

The chain links TRBV4-1 to TRBJ1-2, with a weak D call TRBD1 (6 bases). The V end was cut by 6 bases, the J end by 5 bases, with 19 bases between. The CDR3 contains 15 residues. Germline CDR1 reads MGHRA; CDR2 reads YSYEKL. In nucleotides, the CDR3 is TGCGCCAGCAGTAAAGGTGAACAGGGCGTATATGGCTACACCTTC. Its protein product is CASSKGEQGVYGYTF.

The rearrangement links TRBV19 to TRBJ1-1; maybe TRBD1 (5 bases). Germline values: CDR1 LNHDA, CDR2 SQIVND (reference sequence). The CDR3 runs to 13 residues. The V end lost 7 bases, the J end lost 4 bases, and 13 bases lay between the germline ends. The CDR3 DNA reads as TGTGCCAGTAAAGTGGTGGGGCCCACTGAAGCTTTCTTT. Translated, it gives CASKVVGPTEAFF.

This chain joins TRBV11-2 and TRBJ1-5; D is uncertain. The ends were cut back, 3 bases at V and 4 bases at J, with 10 bases in the middle. Germline values: CDR1 SGHAT, CDR2 FQNNGV. The CDR3 runs to 14 residues. The CDR3 nucleotides read TGTGCCAGCAGCTTCGGGAACGTTAATCAGCCCCAGCATTTT. As protein: CASSFGNVNQPQHF.

The rearrangement links TRBV6-1 to TRBJ1-1; D uncertain. CDR1 is MNHNS, CDR2 SASEGT, per germline. Trimming pared 1 base from V and 3 bases from J, leaving 12 bases between. CDR3 length: 15 residues. The CDR3 coding sequence is TGTGCCAGCAGTGAAGATGAGGGTTACGACACTGAAGCTTTCTTT. Translating gives CASSEDEGYDTEAFF.

The rearrangement uses TRBV6-6 and TRBJ2-7; possible D gene TRBD2, 6 bases. V lost 0 bases, J lost 4 bases, and 16 bases lay in between. There are 16 residues in the CDR3. The germline CDR1 and CDR2 sequences are MNHNY and SVGAGI (reference sequence). CDR3 bases: TGTGCCAGCAGTTACTCCTGGGGACTGGAGACATACGAGCAGTACTTC. Translation: CASSYSWGLETYEQYF.

The chain couples TRBV4-2 to TRBJ2-7; D call uncertain. The CDR3 has 14 residues. The germline V gene encodes CDR1 LGHNA and CDR2 YNFKEQ. Trimming cost V 0 bases and J 2 bases, with 8 bases left between them. CDR3 nucleotides: TGTGCCAGCAGCCAAGATTTGGGCGCCTACGAGCAGTACTTC. Protein: CASSQDLGAYEQYF.